The 29 T cell receptor beta chains below come from one sample, sequenced in a study of blood T cell repertoires in COVID-19. Clones were read by immunoSEQ multiplex PCR, and TCRdb kept only the in-frame ones, dropping some. This table holds some 270,000 clones, about 87% found once. The specimen was PBMCs or T cells enriched from blood (not recorded which). These receptors all stem from a woman in her 30s with acute COVID-19.

The chain has TRBV9 and TRBJ2-7, with D hard to call. The CDR3 has 14 residues. With 0 bases removed from V and 1 base from J, the gap between germline ends came to 8 bases. CDR1 and CDR2 (germline): SGDLS, YYNGEE. This CDR3 is CASSVEPGSYEQYF. In DNA form, the CDR3 reads TGTGCCAGCAGCGTAGAGCCAGGATCCTACGAGCAGTACTTC. The full variable domain, completed using reference TRBV9 and TRBJ2-7, is DSGVTQTPKHLITATGQRVTLRCSPRSGDLSVYWYQQSLDQGLQFLIQYYNGEERAKGNILERFSAQQFPDLHSELNLSSLELGDSALYFCASSVEPGSYEQYFGPGTRLTVT.

This clone was seen a handful of times. The chain carries TRBV4-2 and TRBJ2-7; 7 nucleotides agree with TRBD1. Germline CDR1 LGHNA, CDR2 YNFKEQ. V was pared by 0 bases and J by 3 bases, with 2 bases of the junction left unmatched. This CDR3 comprises 14 residues. DNA for the CDR3: TGTGCCAGCAGCCAAGAGCCAGGGGGCTACGAGCAGTACTTC. As protein: CASSQEPGGYEQYF.

Concerning this clone itself: Within the sample, other DNA sequences also encode this same CDR3. The V and J genes are TRBV12-3 or TRBV12-4 and TRBJ1-2, with D uncertain. The V end lost 6 bases, the J end lost 2 bases, and 4 bases lay between the germline ends. The CDR3 contains 11 residues. The CDR3: CASSLNYGYTF. CDR3 nucleotide sequence: TGTGCCAGCAGCTTGAACTATGGCTACACCTTC.

The CDR3 region has the DNA TGTGCCAGCACTTTGACTAGCGGGTACACCGGGGAGCTGTTTTTT. As protein: CASTLTSGYTGELFF. This chain uses TRBV27 with TRBJ2-2; 10 bases are a match to TRBD2. V shed 7 bases and J 3 bases; nucleotides not matched to a gene: 5. This CDR3 has 15 residues. CDR1 MNHEY and CDR2 SMNVEV come from the germline V gene (reference sequence).

The chain has TRBV25-1 and TRBJ1-3; perhaps TRBD1 as D (5 bases). CDR1 MGHDK and CDR2 SYGVNS come from the germline V gene. CDR3 length: 17 residues. Between the trimmed V and J ends, which lost 2 bases and 2 bases, there was a span of 16 bases. CDR3 protein: CASSEVAIGGTGNTIYF. Written as DNA, the CDR3 is TGTGCCAGCAGTGAAGTTGCAATCGGGGGAACTGGAAACACCATATATTTT.

This chain joins TRBV28 and TRBJ2-3; TRBD1 matches at 7 bases. Germline loops: CDR1 MDHEN, CDR2 SYDVKM. The V segment lost 9 bases and the J segment 0 bases; nucleotides outside the gene matches: 6. The CDR3 has 14 residues. For the CDR3, the DNA is TGTGCCAGTCAGGGGGTTCTTAGCACAGATACGCAGTATTTT. Its translation: CASQGVLSTDTQYF.

This sequence joins TRBV24-1 and TRBJ1-2; 8 bases align to TRBD1. Germline V gene sequence: CDR1 KGHDR, CDR2 SFDVKD. V was clipped by 2 bases and J by 3 bases; unmatched bases: 7. CDR3 length: 16 residues. CDR3 amino acids: CATSDSGGQGYYGYTF. The CDR3 coding sequence is TGTGCCACCAGTGATTCGGGCGGACAGGGATACTATGGCTACACCTTC.

This clone was seen only once. V and J are TRBV28 and TRBJ2-6, with D possibly TRBD1 on 5 matching bases. The V end lost 6 bases, the J end lost 0 bases, and 12 bases lay between the germline ends. Germline V gene sequence: CDR1 MDHEN, CDR2 SYDVKM. This CDR3 has 16 residues. The CDR3 DNA reads TGTGCCAGCAGACTCAACAGGATCTCTGGGGCCAACGTCCTGACTTTC. Its translation: CASRLNRISGANVLTF.

The chain has TRBV4-2 and TRBJ2-3; possible D gene TRBD1, 5 bases. The CDR3 totals 16 residues. V was trimmed by 5 bases and J by 6 bases, leaving 21 bases between them. Germline CDR1 reads LGHNA; CDR2 reads YNFKEQ. This chain's CDR3 is CASSTSSGSPGDTQYF. The CDR3 DNA follows: TGTGCCAGCAGCACTTCCTCGGGCTCCCCAGGGGATACGCAGTATTTT.

The chain has TRBV19 and TRBJ2-7; 10 bases align to TRBD2. Unmatched junction bases numbered 9, after V lost 3 bases and J lost 4 bases. From germline, CDR1 is LNHDA and CDR2 SQIVND (reference sequence). The CDR3 extends over 16 amino acids. The CDR3 loop is CASSIGGGLADYEQYF. CDR3 nucleotides: TGTGCCAGTAGTATCGGGGGCGGACTAGCGGATTACGAGCAGTACTTC.

The V call is TRBV3-1 (or the pseudogene TRBV3-2), the J call TRBJ1-2; D is uncertain. The CDR3 is 16 residues long. The germline V gene has CDR1 LGHDT and CDR2 YNNKEL (reference sequence). V was pared by 0 bases and J by 3 bases, with 14 bases between. CDR3 sequence reads: CASSQDEYLVDYGYTF. Written as DNA, the CDR3 is TGTGCCAGCAGCCAAGATGAGTATCTGGTCGACTATGGCTACACCTTC.

The chain couples TRBV30 to TRBJ2-7; 10 bases fit TRBD1. Germline V CDR1 and CDR2: GTSNPN, SVGIG (reference sequence). The V gene end was trimmed by 5 bases and the J gene end by 6 bases; junction bases not matched to a gene: 7. This CDR3 comprises 13 residues. DNA of the CDR3: TGTGCCTGGGGGACAGGGGTATTCTTCGAGCAGTACTTC. Its protein is CAWGTGVFFEQYF. Looking up the rest from reference TRBV30 and TRBJ2-7 gives the full variable domain: SQTIHQWPATLVQPVGSPLSLECTVEGTSNPNLYWYRQAAGRGLQLLFYSVGIGQISSEVPQNLSASRPQDRQFILSSKKLLLSDSGFYLCAWGTGVFFEQYFGPGTRLTVT.

J is TRBJ2-7 and V is TRBV2; 10 nucleotides match TRBD1. Per germline, CDR1 SNHLY and CDR2 FYNNEI. The junction had 8 bases not matched to a gene; V was cut back by 6 bases and J by 6 bases. The CDR3 loop spans 14 amino acids. The CDR3 DNA is TGTGCCAGCAGCGCTGGGACAGGGGTTGGCGAGCAGTACTTC. This translates into CASSAGTGVGEQYF.

The chain couples TRBV7-3 to TRBJ1-1; 9 bases are shared with TRBD1. V gave up 5 bases and J gave up 5 bases; unmatched junction bases: 6. This CDR3 region has 14 residues. The germline V gene has CDR1 SGHTA and CDR2 FQGTGA. CDR3 loop: CASSAQGASTEAFF. As DNA, the CDR3 is TGTGCCAGCAGCGCACAGGGGGCGTCAACTGAAGCTTTCTTT.

The gene calls are TRBV6-1 and TRBJ2-7; D may be TRBD1 (5 bases). This CDR3 contains 15 residues. V gave up 2 bases and J gave up 0 bases, with 11 bases separating them. CDR1 and CDR2 from the germline V gene are MNHNS and SASEGT. CDR3 in DNA: TGTGCCAGCAGTGAATCAGTGACAGACTCCTACGAGCAGTACTTC. Translation: CASSESVTDSYEQYF.

The rearrangement joins TRBV2 to TRBJ2-1, with 9 bases that match TRBD2. The CDR3 consists of 20 residues. The V gene's germline CDR1 is SNHLY and CDR2 FYNNEI. The V and J ends lost 6 bases and 5 bases, in that order; junction bases with no gene match: 23. CDR3 sequence (DNA): TGTGCCAGCAGCGCCCCGTTAGAGCCCCAGCTAGCGGGACTTGACAATGAGCAGTTCTTC. Amino acids: CASSAPLEPQLAGLDNEQFF.

The chain couples TRBV5-6 to TRBJ2-4; 8 bases line up with TRBD1. Germline assignment: CDR1 SGHDT and CDR2 YYEEEE. The CDR3 contains 15 residues. The ends lost 1 base at V and 6 bases at J; junction bases unmatched: 6. The CDR3 nucleotides are TGTGCCAGCAGCTTGTTGGACAGGGATAGAAACATTCAGTACTTC. It translates to CASSLLDRDRNIQYF.

The chain carries TRBV11-3 and TRBJ2-2, with 9 positions matching TRBD2. V trimming: 3 bases; J trimming: 5 bases; junction bases outside the gene matches: 1. Germline V gives CDR1 SGHNT, CDR2 YENEEA. The CDR3 has 14 amino acids. In DNA form, the CDR3 reads TGTGCCAGCAGCTTCGGACTAGCGACCGGGGAGCTGTTTTTT. It specifies CASSFGLATGELFF. The full variable domain, completed using reference TRBV11-3 and TRBJ2-2, is EAGVVQSPRYKIIEKKQPVAFWCNPISGHNTLYWYLQNLGQGPELLIRYENEEAVDDSQLPKDRFSAERLKGVDSTLKIQPAELGDSAVYLCASSFGLATGELFFGEGSRLTVL.

The J gene is TRBJ1-4, the V gene TRBV28, with 8 bases aligning to TRBD1. V gave up 7 bases and J gave up 2 bases; unmatched junction bases: 0. The germline CDR1 and CDR2 sequences are MDHEN and SYDVKM. The CDR3 is 13 amino acids. CDR3 bases: TGTGCCAGCAACAGGGGGACTAATGAAAAACTGTTTTTT. This encodes CASNRGTNEKLFF.

V usage is TRBV4-3 and J usage is TRBJ1-4, with D maybe TRBD1 (6 bases). CDR3 length: 15 residues. The germline CDR1 and CDR2 sequences are LGHNA and YSLEER. The ends were cut back, 0 bases at V and 6 bases at J, with 11 bases in the middle. In DNA, the CDR3 is TGCGCCAGCAGCCAAGAGGACAGAGCTTATGAAAAACTGTTTTTT. It encodes CASSQEDRAYEKLFF.

The V gene is TRBV7-8, the J gene TRBJ2-7; 9 bases map to TRBD1. This CDR3 region has 15 residues. Losses at the gene ends were 1 base for V and 3 bases for J; bases not matched to a gene: 4. The germline CDR1 and CDR2 sequences are SGHVS and FQNEAQ. This CDR3 reads CASSLGGQGFYEQYF. DNA of the CDR3: TGTGCCAGCAGCTTAGGAGGACAGGGGTTCTACGAGCAGTACTTC.

The gene calls are TRBV12-3 or TRBV12-4 and TRBJ2-7; perhaps TRBD2 as D (5 bases). The CDR3 length is 12 residues. The germline V and J ends were trimmed by 5 bases and 6 bases, with 11 bases remaining between them. Here the CDR3 reads CASSLTRGEQYF. In nucleotides, the CDR3 is TGTGCCAGCAGTCTCACTAGAGGCGAGCAGTACTTC.

The chain employs TRBV18 and TRBJ1-5; 7 bases agree with TRBD1. V dropped 1 base and J dropped 8; count of bases not matched to a gene: 5. This CDR3 spans 14 amino acids. The V gene's germline CDR1 is KGHSH and CDR2 LQKENI. CDR3: CASSPQGAREPQHF. For the CDR3, the DNA is TGTGCCAGCTCACCACAGGGGGCTCGAGAGCCCCAGCATTTT.

This clone was seen once. The V and J genes are TRBV27 and TRBJ2-3; 10 positions match TRBD2. With 6 bases clipped from V and 6 bases from J, the junction kept 9 bases outside the gene matches. The CDR3 spans 15 residues. Germline CDR1 reads MNHEY; CDR2 reads SMNVEV (reference sequence). CDR3 loop: CASRRRAGGRDTQYF. CDR3 nucleotide sequence: TGTGCCAGCAGGCGCCGAGCGGGAGGGCGGGATACGCAGTATTTT.

The table lists this clone with a count of one. J is TRBJ1-1 and V is TRBV27; D not resolved. Trimming took 5 bases from V and 0 from J, leaving 7 bases between them. The germline V gene encodes CDR1 MNHEY and CDR2 SMNVEV (reference sequence). CDR3 length: 13 residues. Here the CDR3 reads CASSIEMNTEAFF. The CDR3 DNA reads as TGTGCCAGCAGTATAGAAATGAACACTGAAGCTTTCTTT.

The gene calls are TRBV27 and TRBJ2-4; TRBD1 matches 7 bases. Germline trimming cut 3 bases from V and 0 bases from J; bases unmatched to any gene: 5. Germline assignment: CDR1 MNHEY and CDR2 SMNVEV (reference sequence). The CDR3 loop spans 16 amino acids. CDR3 residues: CASSFGTELAKNIQYF. The CDR3 bases are TGTGCCAGCAGTTTTGGGACAGAACTAGCCAAAAACATTCAGTACTTC.

This clone was detected a few times. The chain is built from TRBV15 and TRBJ2-3; 14 nucleotides align to TRBD2. This CDR3 is 18 amino acids long. Trimming took 4 bases from V and 4 from J; bases not matched to a gene: 10. Germline V lookup: CDR1 LNHNV, CDR2 YYDKDF (reference sequence). CDR3 nucleotides: TGTGCCACCAGCACGGGACTAGCGGGGGCGGGATCACCAGATACGCAGTATTTT. Translation gives CATSTGLAGAGSPDTQYF.

The gene calls are TRBV28 and TRBJ2-7; D not resolved. Deletions cut 6 bases from V and 0 bases from J, with 12 bases between. The CDR3 has 14 amino acids. CDR1 and CDR2 from the germline V gene are MDHEN and SYDVKM. This CDR3 is CASREWQRSYEQYF. In DNA, the CDR3 is TGTGCCAGCAGGGAGTGGCAGCGCTCCTACGAGCAGTACTTC.

The V call is TRBV11-3, the J call TRBJ2-2; 8 positions agree with TRBD1. The junction had 10 bases not matched to a gene; V was cut back by 6 bases and J by 1 base. There are 17 residues in the CDR3. Germline V gene data show CDR1 as SGHNT and CDR2 as YENEEA. CDR3 protein: CASRRTEGQENTGELFF. CDR3 bases: TGTGCCAGCAGAAGGACCGAGGGACAGGAGAACACCGGGGAGCTGTTTTTT.